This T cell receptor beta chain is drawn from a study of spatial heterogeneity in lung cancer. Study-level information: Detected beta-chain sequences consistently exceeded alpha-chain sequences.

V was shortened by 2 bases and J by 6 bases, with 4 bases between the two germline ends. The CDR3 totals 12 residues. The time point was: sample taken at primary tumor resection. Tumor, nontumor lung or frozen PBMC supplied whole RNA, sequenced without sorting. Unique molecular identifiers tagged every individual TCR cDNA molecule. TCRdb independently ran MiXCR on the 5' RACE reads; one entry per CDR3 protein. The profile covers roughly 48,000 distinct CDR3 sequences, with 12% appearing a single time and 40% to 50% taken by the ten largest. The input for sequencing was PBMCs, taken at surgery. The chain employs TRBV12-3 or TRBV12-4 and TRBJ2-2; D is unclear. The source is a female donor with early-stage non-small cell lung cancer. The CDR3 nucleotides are TGTGCCAGCAGTTTAATCCCCGGGGAGCTGTTTTTT. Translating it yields CASSLIPGELFF.